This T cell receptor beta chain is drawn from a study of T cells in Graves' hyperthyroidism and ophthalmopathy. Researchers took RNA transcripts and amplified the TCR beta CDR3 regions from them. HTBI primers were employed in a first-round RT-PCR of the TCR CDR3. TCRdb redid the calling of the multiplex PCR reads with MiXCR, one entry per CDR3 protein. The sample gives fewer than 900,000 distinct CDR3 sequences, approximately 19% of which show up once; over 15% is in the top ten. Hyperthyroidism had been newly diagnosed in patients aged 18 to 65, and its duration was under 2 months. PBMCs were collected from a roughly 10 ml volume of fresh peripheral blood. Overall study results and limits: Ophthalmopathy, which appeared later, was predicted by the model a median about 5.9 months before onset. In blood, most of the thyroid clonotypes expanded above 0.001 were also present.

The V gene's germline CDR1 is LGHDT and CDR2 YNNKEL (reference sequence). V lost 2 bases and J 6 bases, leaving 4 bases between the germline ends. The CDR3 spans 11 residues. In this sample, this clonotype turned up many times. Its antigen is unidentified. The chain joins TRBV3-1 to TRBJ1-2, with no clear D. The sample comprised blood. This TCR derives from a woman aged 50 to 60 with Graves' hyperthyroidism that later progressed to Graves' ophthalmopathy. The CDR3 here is CASSQSDGYTF. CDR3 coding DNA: TGTGCCAGCAGCCAAAGTGATGGCTACACCTTC.